This T cell receptor (beta chain) stems from a study of T cell responses to AZD1222 COVID-19 vaccine. Study-level information: Second-dose timings of about 4 or about 12 weeks were pooled.

Clones were read by immunoSEQ multiplex PCR, and TCRdb kept only the in-frame ones, dropping some. The sample shows some 140,000 clones, about 87% of them seen only once. Of note for this clone: The antigen is unknown.

General observations from the study: Only a handful of AZD1222 recipients tested seropositive at baseline. Among the donors, most were white British and more were female, and clonal diversity was possibly underestimated.

The V end was cut by 7 bases, the J end by 0 bases, with 7 bases between. CDR1 is MNHEY and CDR2 is SVGAGI in the germline V gene. This CDR3 is built from 13 residues. The receptor was isolated from an adult in good health. The V and J genes are TRBV6-5 and TRBJ1-3; D is perhaps TRBD1 (6 bases). The material sequenced was peripheral blood, taken on day 0 of AZD1222 vaccination. CDR3 sequence (DNA): TGTGCCAGCAAAGGGGGCTCTGGAAACACCATATATTTT. It translates to CASKGGSGNTIYF.